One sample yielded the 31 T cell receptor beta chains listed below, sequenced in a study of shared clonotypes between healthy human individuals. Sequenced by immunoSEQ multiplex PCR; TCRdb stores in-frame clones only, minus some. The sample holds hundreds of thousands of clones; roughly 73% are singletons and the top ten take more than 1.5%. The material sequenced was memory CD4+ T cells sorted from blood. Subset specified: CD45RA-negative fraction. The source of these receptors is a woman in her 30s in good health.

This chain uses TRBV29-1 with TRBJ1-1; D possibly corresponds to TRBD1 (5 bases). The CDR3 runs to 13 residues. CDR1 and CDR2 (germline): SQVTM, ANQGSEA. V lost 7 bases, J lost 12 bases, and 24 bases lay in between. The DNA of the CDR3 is TGCAGCGGTGGGCTCGATGGGGGTTCGGGGACTTTCTTT. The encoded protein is CSGGLDGGSGTFF.

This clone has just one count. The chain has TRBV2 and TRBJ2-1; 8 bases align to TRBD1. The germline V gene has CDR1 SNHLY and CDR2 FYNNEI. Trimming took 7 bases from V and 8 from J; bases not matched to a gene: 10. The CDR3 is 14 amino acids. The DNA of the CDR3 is TGTGCCAGCACGGCGGACAGGGTTACGGATGAGCAGTTCTTC. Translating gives CASTADRVTDEQFF.

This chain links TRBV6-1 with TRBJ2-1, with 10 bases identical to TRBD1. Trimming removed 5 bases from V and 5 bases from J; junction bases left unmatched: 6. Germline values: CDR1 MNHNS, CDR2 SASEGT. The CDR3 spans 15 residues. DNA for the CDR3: TGTGCCAGCAGTCGCCGGGACAGGGGCGACAATGAGCAGTTCTTC. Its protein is CASSRRDRGDNEQFF.

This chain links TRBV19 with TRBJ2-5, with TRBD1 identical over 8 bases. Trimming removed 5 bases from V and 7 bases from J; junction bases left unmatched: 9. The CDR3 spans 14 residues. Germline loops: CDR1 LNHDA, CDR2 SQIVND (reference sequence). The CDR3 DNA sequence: TGTGCCAGTAGTCTAGGACAGGGCCTAATGACCCAGTACTTC. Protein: CASSLGQGLMTQYF.

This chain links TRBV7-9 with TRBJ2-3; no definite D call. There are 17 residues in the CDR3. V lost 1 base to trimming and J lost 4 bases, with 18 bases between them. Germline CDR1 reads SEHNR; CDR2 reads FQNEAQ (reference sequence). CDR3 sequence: CASSLVSGGPAPDTQYF. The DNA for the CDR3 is TGTGCCAGCAGCTTAGTTTCCGGTGGGCCGGCCCCAGATACGCAGTATTTT. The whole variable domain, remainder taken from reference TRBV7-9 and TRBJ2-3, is DTGVSQNPRHKITKRGQNVTFRCDPISEHNRLYWYRQTLGQGPEFLTYFQNEAQLEKSRLLSDRFSAERPKGSFSTLEIQRTEQGDSAMYLCASSLVSGGPAPDTQYFGPGTRLTVL.

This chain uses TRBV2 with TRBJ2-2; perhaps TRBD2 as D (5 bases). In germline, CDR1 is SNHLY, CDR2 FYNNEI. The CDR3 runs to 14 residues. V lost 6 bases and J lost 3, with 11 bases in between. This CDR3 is CASSGEAHTGELFF. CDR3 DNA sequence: TGTGCCAGCAGCGGGGAAGCCCACACCGGGGAGCTGTTTTTT.

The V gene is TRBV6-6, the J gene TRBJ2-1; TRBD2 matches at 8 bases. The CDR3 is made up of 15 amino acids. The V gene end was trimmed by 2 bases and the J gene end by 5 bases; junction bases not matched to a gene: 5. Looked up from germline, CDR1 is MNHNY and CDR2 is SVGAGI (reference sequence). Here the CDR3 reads CASSYEAGADNEQFF. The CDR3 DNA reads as TGTGCCAGCAGTTACGAAGCGGGAGCCGACAATGAGCAGTTCTTC.

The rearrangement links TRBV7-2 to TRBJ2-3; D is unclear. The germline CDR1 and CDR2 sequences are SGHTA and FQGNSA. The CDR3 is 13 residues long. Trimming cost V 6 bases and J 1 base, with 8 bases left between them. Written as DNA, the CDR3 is TGTGCCAGCAGTCCTGGTGGCACAGATACGCAGTATTTT. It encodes CASSPGGTDTQYF.

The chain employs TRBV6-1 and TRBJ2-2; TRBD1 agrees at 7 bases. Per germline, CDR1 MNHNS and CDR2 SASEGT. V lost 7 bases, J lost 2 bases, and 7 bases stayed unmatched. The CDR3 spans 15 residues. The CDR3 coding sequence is TGTGCCAGCACCACTGACAGGGTAAACACCGGGGAGCTGTTTTTT. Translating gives CASTTDRVNTGELFF.

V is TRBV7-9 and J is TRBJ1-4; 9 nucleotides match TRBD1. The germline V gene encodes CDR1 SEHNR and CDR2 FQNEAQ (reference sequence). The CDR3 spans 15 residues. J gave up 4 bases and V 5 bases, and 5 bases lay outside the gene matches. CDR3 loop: CASSPGTGINEKLFF. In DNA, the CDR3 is TGTGCCAGCAGCCCCGGGACAGGGATTAATGAAAAACTGTTTTTT.

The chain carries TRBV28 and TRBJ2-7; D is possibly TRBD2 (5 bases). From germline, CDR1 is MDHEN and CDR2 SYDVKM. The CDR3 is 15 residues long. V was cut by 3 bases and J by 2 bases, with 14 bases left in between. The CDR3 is CASSLSRDWAYEQYF. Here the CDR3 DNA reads TGTGCCAGCAGTTTGTCGAGGGATTGGGCCTACGAGCAGTACTTC.

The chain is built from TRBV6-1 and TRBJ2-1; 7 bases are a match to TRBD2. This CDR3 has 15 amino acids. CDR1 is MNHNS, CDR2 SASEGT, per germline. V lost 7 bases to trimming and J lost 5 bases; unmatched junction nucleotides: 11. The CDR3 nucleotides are TGTGCCAGCAATCTACTAGCGCCGTTTGACAATGAGCAGTTCTTC. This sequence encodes CASNLLAPFDNEQFF.

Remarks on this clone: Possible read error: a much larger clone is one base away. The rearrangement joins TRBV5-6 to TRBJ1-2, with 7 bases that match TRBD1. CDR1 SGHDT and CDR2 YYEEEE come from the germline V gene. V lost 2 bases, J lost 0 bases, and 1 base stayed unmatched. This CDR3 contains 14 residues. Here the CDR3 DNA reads TGTGCCAGCAGCTTCGGGACAGCTAACTATGGCTACACCTTC. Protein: CASSFGTANYGYTF.

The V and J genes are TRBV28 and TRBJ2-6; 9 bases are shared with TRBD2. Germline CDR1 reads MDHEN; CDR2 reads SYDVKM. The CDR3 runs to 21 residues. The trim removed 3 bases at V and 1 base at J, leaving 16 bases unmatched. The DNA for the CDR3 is TGTGCCAGCAGTTTCCATAGGTTGGGAGCTAGCGGGACATCTGGGGCCAACGTCCTGACTTTC. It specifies CASSFHRLGASGTSGANVLTF. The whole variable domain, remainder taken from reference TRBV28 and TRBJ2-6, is DVKVTQSSRYLVKRTGEKVFLECVQDMDHENMFWYRQDPGLGLRLIYFSYDVKMKEKGDIPEGYSVSREKKERFSLILESASTNQTSMYLCASSFHRLGASGTSGANVLTFGAGSRLTVL.

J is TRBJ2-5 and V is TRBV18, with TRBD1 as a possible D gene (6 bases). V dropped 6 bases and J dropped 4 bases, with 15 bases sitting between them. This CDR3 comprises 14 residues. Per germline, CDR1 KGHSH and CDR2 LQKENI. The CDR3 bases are TGTGCCAGCTCTCAACCAACAGGGATAGAGACCCAGTACTTC. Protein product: CASSQPTGIETQYF.

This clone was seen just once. Here the CDR3 reads CASSTRGGANVLTF. The DNA for the CDR3 is TGTGCCAGCAGCACACGAGGCGGGGCCAACGTCCTGACTTTC. V gene TRBV6-6 combines with J gene TRBJ2-6, with D unclear. The CDR3 has 14 amino acids. Trimming took 6 bases from V and 4 from J, leaving 10 bases between them. Germline CDR1 and CDR2: MNHNY and SVGAGI (reference sequence).

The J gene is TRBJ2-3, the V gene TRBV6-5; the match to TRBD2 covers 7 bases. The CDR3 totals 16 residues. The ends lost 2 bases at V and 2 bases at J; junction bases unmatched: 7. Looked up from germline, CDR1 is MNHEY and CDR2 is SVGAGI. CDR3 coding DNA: TGTGCCAGCAGTTACAGTGGAAGCGGGGACACAGATACGCAGTATTTT. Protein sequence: CASSYSGSGDTDTQYF.

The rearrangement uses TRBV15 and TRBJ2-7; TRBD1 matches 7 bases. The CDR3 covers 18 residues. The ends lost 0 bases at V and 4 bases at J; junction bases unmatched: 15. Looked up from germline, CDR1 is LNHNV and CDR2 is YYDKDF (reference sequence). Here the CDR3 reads CATSRDHPLPGQSYEQYF. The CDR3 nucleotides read TGTGCCACCAGCAGAGACCATCCACTCCCGGGACAGTCTTACGAGCAGTACTTC.

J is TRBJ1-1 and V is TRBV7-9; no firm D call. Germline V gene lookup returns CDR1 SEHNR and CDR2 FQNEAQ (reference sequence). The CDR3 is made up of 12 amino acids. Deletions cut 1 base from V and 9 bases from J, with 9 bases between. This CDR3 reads CASSLEQPKAFF. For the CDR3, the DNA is TGTGCCAGCAGCTTAGAACAGCCGAAAGCTTTCTTT.

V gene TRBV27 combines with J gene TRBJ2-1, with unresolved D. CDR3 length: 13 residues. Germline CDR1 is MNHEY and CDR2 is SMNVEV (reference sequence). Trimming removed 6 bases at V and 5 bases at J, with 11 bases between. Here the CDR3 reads CASRMALDNEQFF. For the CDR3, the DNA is TGTGCCAGCAGGATGGCACTCGACAATGAGCAGTTCTTC.

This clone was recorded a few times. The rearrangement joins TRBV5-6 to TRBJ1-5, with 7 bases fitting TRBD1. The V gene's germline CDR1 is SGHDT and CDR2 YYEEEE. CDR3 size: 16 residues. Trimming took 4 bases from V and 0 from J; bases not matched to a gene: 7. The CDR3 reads CASSSQGVDSNQPQHF. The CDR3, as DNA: TGTGCCAGCAGCAGTCAGGGGGTGGATAGCAATCAGCCCCAGCATTTT.

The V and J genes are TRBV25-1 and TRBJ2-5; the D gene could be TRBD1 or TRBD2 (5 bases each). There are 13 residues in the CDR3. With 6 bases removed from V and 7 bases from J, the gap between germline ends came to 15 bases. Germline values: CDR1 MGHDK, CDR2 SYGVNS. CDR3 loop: CASRDRGDGTQYF. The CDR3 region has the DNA TGTGCCAGCAGGGACCGAGGGGACGGGACCCAGTACTTC.

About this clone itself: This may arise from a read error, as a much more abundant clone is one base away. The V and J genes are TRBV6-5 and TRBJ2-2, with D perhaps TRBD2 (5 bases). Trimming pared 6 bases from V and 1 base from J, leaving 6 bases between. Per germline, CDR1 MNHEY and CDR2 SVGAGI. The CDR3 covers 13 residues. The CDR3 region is CASRGLNTGELFF. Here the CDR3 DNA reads TGTGCCAGCAGAGGACTGAACACCGGGGAGCTGTTTTTT.

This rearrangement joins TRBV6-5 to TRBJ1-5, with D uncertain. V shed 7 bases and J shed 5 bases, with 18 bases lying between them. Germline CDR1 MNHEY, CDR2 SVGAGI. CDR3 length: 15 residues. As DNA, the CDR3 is TGTGCCAGCACCCCAACCGGGTACCCTGATCAGCCCCAGCATTTT. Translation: CASTPTGYPDQPQHF.

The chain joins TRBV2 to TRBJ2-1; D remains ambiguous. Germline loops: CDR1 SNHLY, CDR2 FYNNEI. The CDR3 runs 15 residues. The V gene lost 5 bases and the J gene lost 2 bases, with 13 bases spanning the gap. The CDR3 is CASSPDRVPYNEQFF. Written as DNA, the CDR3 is TGTGCCAGCAGTCCCGACCGAGTCCCCTACAATGAGCAGTTCTTC.

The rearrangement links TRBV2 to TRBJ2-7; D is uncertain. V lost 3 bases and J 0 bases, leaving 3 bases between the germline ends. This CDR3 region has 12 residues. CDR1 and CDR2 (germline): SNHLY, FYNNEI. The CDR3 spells CASSEGSYEQYF. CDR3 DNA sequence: TGTGCCAGCAGTGAGGGCTCCTACGAGCAGTACTTC.

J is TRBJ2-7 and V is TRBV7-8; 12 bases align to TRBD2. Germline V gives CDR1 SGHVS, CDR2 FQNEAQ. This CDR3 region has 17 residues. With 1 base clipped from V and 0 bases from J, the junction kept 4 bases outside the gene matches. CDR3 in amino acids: CASSLVGLAGGSYEQYF. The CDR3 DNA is TGTGCCAGCAGCTTAGTGGGACTAGCGGGTGGCTCCTACGAGCAGTACTTC.

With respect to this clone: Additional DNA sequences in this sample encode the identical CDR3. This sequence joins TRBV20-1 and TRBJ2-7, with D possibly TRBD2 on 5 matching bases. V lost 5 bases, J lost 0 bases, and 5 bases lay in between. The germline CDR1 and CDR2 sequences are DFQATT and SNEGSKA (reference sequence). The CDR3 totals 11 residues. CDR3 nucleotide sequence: TGCAGTGCTCGGGACTCCTACGAGCAGTACTTC. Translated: CSARDSYEQYF.

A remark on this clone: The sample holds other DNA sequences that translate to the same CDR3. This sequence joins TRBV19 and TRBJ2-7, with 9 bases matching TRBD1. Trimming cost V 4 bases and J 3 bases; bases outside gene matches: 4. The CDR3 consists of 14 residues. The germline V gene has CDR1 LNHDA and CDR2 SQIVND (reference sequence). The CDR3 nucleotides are TGTGCCAGTAGTACGGGACAGGGCCGCTACGAGCAGTACTTC. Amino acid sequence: CASSTGQGRYEQYF.

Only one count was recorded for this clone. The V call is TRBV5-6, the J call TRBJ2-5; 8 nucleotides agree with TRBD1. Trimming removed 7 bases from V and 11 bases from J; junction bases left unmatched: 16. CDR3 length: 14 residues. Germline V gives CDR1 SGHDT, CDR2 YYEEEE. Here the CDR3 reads CASEGTGPLREQYF. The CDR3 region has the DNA TGTGCCAGCGAGGGGACAGGACCACTTCGGGAGCAGTACTTC.

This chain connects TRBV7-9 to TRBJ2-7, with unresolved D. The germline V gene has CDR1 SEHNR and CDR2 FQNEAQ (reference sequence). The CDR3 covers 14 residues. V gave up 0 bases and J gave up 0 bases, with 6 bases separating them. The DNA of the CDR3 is TGTGCCAGCAGCTTAGCGATGTCCTCCTACGAGCAGTACTTC. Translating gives CASSLAMSSYEQYF.